This T cell receptor beta chain was observed in a study of T cell changes during pregnancy in multiple sclerosis. The ends were cut back, 8 bases at V and 5 bases at J, with 13 bases in the middle. Germline CDR1 is SNHLY and CDR2 is FYNNEI. CDR3 length: 12 residues. This table comes from immunoSEQ multiplex PCR, and its TCRdb copy is limited to in-frame clones, with some not included. The sample shows fewer than 40,000 clones, 91% of them seen only once. The V gene is TRBV2, the J gene TRBJ2-7, with D perhaps matching TRBD2 (5 bases). The receptor's source is a female donor in good health, enrolled as a control in a pregnancy study. Specimen: CD4+ T cells from peripheral blood mononuclear cells, collected in the second trimester of pregnancy. Here the CDR3 DNA reads TGTGCCAGCGTCGGGGAGTCCCACGAGCAGTACTTC. Residues: CASVGESHEQYF.